One sample yielded the 19 T cell receptor beta chains listed below, sequenced in a study of CDR3 diversity in severe acne. TCRdb reprocessed the PCR reads via MiXCR and lists one record per CDR3 protein. The sample includes about 84,000 distinct CDR3 sequences, 45% to 55% seen only once; the top ten take roughly an eighth. The sample comprised blood. The source is a male donor in good health, without acne.

In this sample, this clonotype turned up many times. The V call is TRBV4-1, the J call TRBJ2-7, with 7 bases lining up with TRBD1. The CDR3 extends over 15 amino acids. Trimming cost V 1 base and J 3 bases; bases outside gene matches: 6. Germline V gene sequence: CDR1 MGHRA, CDR2 YSYEKL. The CDR3 region has the DNA TGCGCCAGCAGCCAAGGGGACAGAGATAACTACGAGCAGTACTTC. Protein product: CASSQGDRDNYEQYF.

The chain's CDR3 is CSVPTGTGEFYEQYF. As DNA, the CDR3 is TGCAGCGTTCCTACCGGGACAGGGGAATTTTACGAGCAGTACTTC. The chain links TRBV29-1 to TRBJ2-7; 10 nucleotides align to TRBD1. Trimming at V came to 5 bases and at J to 4 bases, leaving 11 bases not matched to a gene. Per germline, CDR1 SQVTM and CDR2 ANQGSEA. The CDR3 covers 15 residues.

There are many counts of this clonotype. The chain recombines TRBV5-6 with TRBJ2-7, with TRBD2 identical over 8 bases. The CDR3 loop spans 14 amino acids. J was trimmed by 3 bases and V by 6 bases; bases with no gene match: 8. CDR1 and CDR2 (germline): SGHDT, YYEEEE. The CDR3 here is CASTRGTRGYEQYF. CDR3 bases: TGTGCCAGCACCCGGGGGACTAGAGGCTACGAGCAGTACTTC.

This clonotype has a handful of counts. This chain links TRBV19 with TRBJ1-5, with D tentatively TRBD1 (5 bases). This CDR3 is 17 amino acids long. The germline CDR1 and CDR2 sequences are LNHDA and SQIVND (reference sequence). Trimming shortened V by 6 bases and J by 5 bases, and 23 bases separated the two germline ends. CDR3 sequence reads: CASRIQPGSRGDQPQHF. CDR3 nucleotides: TGTGCCAGTAGGATTCAGCCGGGGAGTCGGGGGGATCAGCCCCAGCATTTT.

This clonotype occurred a few times. The chain combines TRBV14 with TRBJ2-5, with D possibly being TRBD2 (6 bases). The ends were cut back, 0 bases at V and 5 bases at J, with 13 bases in the middle. The CDR3 contains 15 residues. Germline V lookup: CDR1 SGHDN, CDR2 FVKESK. In DNA form, the CDR3 reads TGTGCCAGCAGCCAAGATGCCGGGAGAGGGGAGACCCAGTACTTC. This codes for CASSQDAGRGETQYF. Filled out from reference TRBV14 and TRBJ2-5, the complete variable domain reads EAGVTQFPSHSVIEKGQTVTLRCDPISGHDNLYWYRRVMGKEIKFLLHFVKESKQDESGMPNNRFLAERTGGTYSTLKVQPAELEDSGVYFCASSQDAGRGETQYFGPGTRLLVL.

This clonotype was observed a few times. The chain uses TRBV19 and TRBJ2-2, with D possibly TRBD2 on 6 matching bases. The CDR3 length is 11 residues. V lost 7 bases and J 8 bases, leaving 8 bases between the germline ends. Germline assignment: CDR1 LNHDA and CDR2 SQIVND (reference sequence). The chain's CDR3 is CASIGGGELFF. DNA for the CDR3: TGTGCCAGTATCGGGGGTGGGGAGCTGTTTTTT.

The rearrangement links TRBV7-9 to TRBJ1-2; possible D gene TRBD1, 5 bases. The CDR3 contains 15 residues. Between the trimmed V and J ends, which lost 6 bases and 3 bases, there was a span of 17 bases. Germline V gives CDR1 SEHNR, CDR2 FQNEAQ (reference sequence). CDR3 sequence: CASRFPQDSYYGYTF. The DNA of the CDR3 is TGTGCCAGCAGATTCCCACAGGATTCCTACTATGGCTACACCTTC.

This clonotype was recorded only once. The conserved phenylalanine or tryptophan is not found at the CDR3 terminus, so this likely reflects a read error. It is unclear where the CDR3 begins or ends on the DNA, so no DNA is shown, and the CDR3 is as TCRdb lists it. The CDR3 protein is CSAVPPSG. The chain uses TRBV20-1 and TRBJ1-6. CDR1 and CDR2 from the germline V gene are DFQATT and SNEGSKA (reference sequence). Counting both end residues, the CDR3 totals 8 amino acids.

The J gene is TRBJ1-1, the V gene TRBV7-8; D is undetermined. The germline CDR1 and CDR2 sequences are SGHVS and FQNEAQ. The CDR3 spans 16 residues. Trimming took off 6 bases at V and 2 bases at J, with 19 bases between the two ends. DNA for the CDR3: TGTGCCAGCAGTTCCCTAATACGACCAACCAACACTGAAGCTTTCTTT. It codes for CASSSLIRPTNTEAFF.

The genes are TRBV5-6 and TRBJ2-3, with 12 bases that match TRBD2. CDR1 is SGHDT, CDR2 YYEEEE, per germline. This CDR3 has 14 residues. The V segment lost 3 bases and the J segment 7 bases; nucleotides outside the gene matches: 3. As DNA, the CDR3 is TGTGCCAGCAGCTGGACTAGCGGGGTTAATACGCAGTATTTT. It encodes CASSWTSGVNTQYF.

This clonotype was found once. A read error may produce the germline difference seen at one junction end. This rearrangement joins TRBV6-6 to TRBJ1-1; unclear D gene. The germline CDR1 and CDR2 sequences are MNHNY and SVGAGI (reference sequence). This CDR3 has 13 residues. CDR3 in amino acids: CASSFAQNTEAFF. In DNA, the CDR3 is TGTGCCAGCAGTTTCGCACAAAACACCGAAGCTTTCTTT.

This clonotype appeared many times. The CDR3: CASSSGGTDNEQFF. The DNA for the CDR3 is TGCGCCAGCAGTAGCGGGGGGACTGACAATGAGCAGTTCTTC. The rearrangement links TRBV5-1 to TRBJ2-1, with 10 nucleotides matching TRBD2. The CDR3 spans 14 residues. The V gene's germline CDR1 is SGHRS and CDR2 YFSETQ. Trimming took 5 bases from V and 5 from J; bases not matched to a gene: 4.

As concerns this clonotype: The DNA is left out, because the CDR3 cannot be placed on it with certainty; the CDR3 is given as TCRdb lists it. The rearrangement uses TRBV9 and TRBJ2-1; TRBD1 is taken as the D call from the table, unchecked against the DNA. The CDR3 has 24 amino acids, counting both end residues. Germline CDR1 SGDLS, CDR2 YYNGEE. CDR3 residues: CASSVGTGAWEKLFFGSGTNEQFF.

This clonotype was found a few times. The CDR3 end shows no conserved phenylalanine or tryptophan, and so a read error is likely. It is unclear where the CDR3 begins or ends on the DNA, so no DNA is shown, and the CDR3 is as TCRdb lists it. The chain recombines TRBV27 with TRBJ2-7; the D call in the table, TRBD1, was not verified against the DNA. Looked up from germline, CDR1 is MNHEY and CDR2 is SMNVEV (reference sequence). The CDR3 totals 14 residues, both ends included. CDR3 protein: CASSLGQGAGEQCS.

This clonotype showed up just a few times. Here the CDR3 reads CSASIKDGASQYF. CDR3 DNA: TGCAGTGCTAGTATTAAGGACGGCGCAAGCCAGTACTTC. This sequence joins TRBV20-1 and TRBJ2-5; D unresolved. The CDR3 has 13 residues. Looked up from germline, CDR1 is DFQATT and CDR2 is SNEGSKA (reference sequence). Trimming cost V 3 bases and J 10 bases, with 18 bases left between them.

Remarks on this clonotype: It is unclear where the CDR3 begins or ends on the DNA, so no DNA is shown, and the CDR3 is as TCRdb lists it. V gene TRBV20-1 combines with J gene TRBJ2-3; the table assigns TRBD1, which was not confirmed against the DNA. The CDR3 extends over 23 residues, inclusive of both ends. From germline, CDR1 is DFQATT and CDR2 SNEGSKA (reference sequence). The CDR3 is CSARAGTGPYGYTFGSGRDTQYF.

This clonotype showed up many times. The chain couples TRBV14 to TRBJ2-3; TRBD2 is a possible D gene (6 bases). Deletions cut 4 bases from V and 5 bases from J, with 16 bases between. This CDR3 spans 15 amino acids. CDR1 and CDR2 (germline): SGHDN, FVKESK. CDR3 in amino acids: CASSPNYWGGDTQYF. In nucleotides, the CDR3 is TGTGCCAGCAGCCCAAACTATTGGGGAGGAGATACGCAGTATTTT.

This clonotype has ten or more counts. The chain joins TRBV7-2 to TRBJ1-4, with 7 bases matching TRBD1. The V gene end was trimmed by 1 base and the J gene end by 8 bases; junction bases not matched to a gene: 4. Germline V gene data show CDR1 as SGHTA and CDR2 as FQGNSA. The CDR3 runs to 14 residues. This CDR3 reads CASSLETGNEKLFF. CDR3 coding DNA: TGTGCCAGCAGCTTAGAGACAGGGAACGAAAAACTGTTTTTT.

This clonotype came up a few times. The V gene is TRBV7-2, the J gene TRBJ1-1; D may be TRBD1 (6 bases). Germline values: CDR1 SGHTA, CDR2 FQGNSA. The ends were cut back, 3 bases at V and 4 bases at J, with 12 bases in the middle. The CDR3 is made up of 14 amino acids. The CDR3, as DNA: TGTGCCAGCAGCTTCGGGGGCGCGGTCACTGAAGCTTTCTTT. Protein sequence: CASSFGGAVTEAFF. Variable domain in full (rest from reference TRBV7-2 and TRBJ1-1): GAGVSQSPSNKVTEKGKDVELRCDPISGHTALYWYRQSLGQGLEFLIYFQGNSAPDKSGLPSDRFSAERTGGSVSTLTIQRTQQEDSAVYLCASSFGGAVTEAFFGQGTRLTVV.